The clone carrying this TCR beta chain was recorded a few times. The target antigen is unknown. Primers included in the PCR were 60 Vbeta and 13 Jbeta primers. TCRdb's copy holds only in-frame clones and misses some; the assay was immunoSEQ multiplex PCR. The sample lists over 150,000 clones, 75% occurring once. The entry originates in a study of cytomegalovirus exposure and HLA in healthy donors. Study-wide results and caveats: Cytomegalovirus-associated TCR beta chains were listed, numbering 164. A later analysis reportedly found that, within productive TCRs, an Asian-associated ancestry cluster had fewer N-insertions than the mean observed across the approximately 700 donors. A later analysis revealed that TCR association rates differed between HLA loci, peaking at DRB1 and bottoming out at HLA-C.

The sample was PBMCs. This receptor was taken from a male donor in good health and CMV-seronegative.

CDR3 DNA: TGTGCCAGCAGCTTAACCGCCATTCCCAGCGGGGAGCTGTTTTTT. Protein product: CASSLTAIPSGELFF. The chain couples TRBV7-3 to TRBJ2-2; D is unclear. The germline gives CDR1 SGHTA, CDR2 FQGTGA. V dropped 0 bases and J dropped 7 bases, with 12 bases sitting between them. The CDR3 consists of 15 residues.